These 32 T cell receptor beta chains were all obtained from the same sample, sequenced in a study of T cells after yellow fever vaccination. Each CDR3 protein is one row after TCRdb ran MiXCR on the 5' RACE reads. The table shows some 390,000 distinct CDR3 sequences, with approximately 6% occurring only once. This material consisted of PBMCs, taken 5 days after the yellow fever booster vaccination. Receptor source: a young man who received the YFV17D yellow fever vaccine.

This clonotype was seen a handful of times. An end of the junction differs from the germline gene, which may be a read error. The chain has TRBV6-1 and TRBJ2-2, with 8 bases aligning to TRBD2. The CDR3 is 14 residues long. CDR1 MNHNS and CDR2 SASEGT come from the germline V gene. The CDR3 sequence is CASSSTSAAGELFF. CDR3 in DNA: TGTGCTAGCAGCTCGACTAGCGCGGCCGGGGAGCTGTTTTTT.

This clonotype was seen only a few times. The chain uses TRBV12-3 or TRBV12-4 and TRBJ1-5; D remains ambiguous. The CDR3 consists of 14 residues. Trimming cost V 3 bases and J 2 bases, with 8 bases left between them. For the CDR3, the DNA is TGTGCCAGCAGTTTGAGGGAGGGCAATCAGCCCCAGCATTTT. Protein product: CASSLREGNQPQHF.

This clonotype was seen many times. CDR3 in DNA: TGCGCCAGCAGCCCGGGACTAGCGGGAGCAGGGGATACGCAGTATTTT. Its translation: CASSPGLAGAGDTQYF. The rearrangement uses TRBV5-1 and TRBJ2-3; 14 bases align to TRBD2. The CDR3 sequence is 16 residues long. With V trimmed by 4 bases and J by 6 bases, 7 bases remained unmatched. The germline V gene encodes CDR1 SGHRS and CDR2 YFSETQ.

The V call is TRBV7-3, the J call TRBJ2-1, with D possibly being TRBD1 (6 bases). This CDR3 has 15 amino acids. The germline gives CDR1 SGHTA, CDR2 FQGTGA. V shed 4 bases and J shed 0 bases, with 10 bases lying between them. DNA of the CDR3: TGTGCCAGCAGCTCGCAACAGGGCTCCTACAATGAGCAGTTCTTC. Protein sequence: CASSSQQGSYNEQFF. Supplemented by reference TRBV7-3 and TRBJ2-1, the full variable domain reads GAGVSQTPSNKVTEKGKYVELRCDPISGHTALYWYRQSLGQGPEFLIYFQGTGAADDSGLPNDRFFAVRPEGSVSTLKIQRTERGDSAVYLCASSSQQGSYNEQFFGPGTRLTVL.

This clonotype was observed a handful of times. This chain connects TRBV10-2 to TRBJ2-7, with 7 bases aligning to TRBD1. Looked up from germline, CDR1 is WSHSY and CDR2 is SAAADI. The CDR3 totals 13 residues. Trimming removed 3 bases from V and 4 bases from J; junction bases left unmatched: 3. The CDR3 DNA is TGCGCCAGCAGTGAACAGGGGATATACGAGCAGTACTTC. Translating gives CASSEQGIYEQYF.

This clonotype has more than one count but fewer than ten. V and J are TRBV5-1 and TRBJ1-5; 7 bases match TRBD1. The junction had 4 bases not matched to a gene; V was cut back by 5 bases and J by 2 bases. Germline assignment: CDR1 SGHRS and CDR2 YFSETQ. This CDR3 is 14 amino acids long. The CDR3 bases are TGCGCCAGCAGACAGGGGATCGGCAATCAGCCCCAGCATTTT. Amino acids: CASRQGIGNQPQHF.

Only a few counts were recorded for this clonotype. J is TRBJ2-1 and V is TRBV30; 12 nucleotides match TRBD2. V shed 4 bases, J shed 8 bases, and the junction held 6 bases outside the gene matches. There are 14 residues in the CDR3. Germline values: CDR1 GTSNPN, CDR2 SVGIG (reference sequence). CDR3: CAWTRTSGIYEQFF. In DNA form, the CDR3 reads TGTGCCTGGACCCGGACTAGCGGGATCTATGAGCAGTTCTTC.

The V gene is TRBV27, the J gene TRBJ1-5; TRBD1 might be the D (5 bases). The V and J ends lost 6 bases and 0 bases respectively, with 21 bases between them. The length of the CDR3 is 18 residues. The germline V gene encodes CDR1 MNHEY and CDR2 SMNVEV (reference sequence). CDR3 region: CASSAATVGPYSNQPQHF. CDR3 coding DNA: TGTGCCAGCAGCGCGGCGACAGTCGGGCCCTATAGCAATCAGCCCCAGCATTTT.

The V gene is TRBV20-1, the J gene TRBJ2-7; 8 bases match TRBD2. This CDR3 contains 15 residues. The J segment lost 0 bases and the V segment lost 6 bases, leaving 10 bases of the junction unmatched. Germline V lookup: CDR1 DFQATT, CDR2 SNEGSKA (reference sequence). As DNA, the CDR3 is TGCAGTGCCCCCGTCCCAGGGACTAGCTCCTACGAGCAGTACTTC. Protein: CSAPVPGTSSYEQYF.

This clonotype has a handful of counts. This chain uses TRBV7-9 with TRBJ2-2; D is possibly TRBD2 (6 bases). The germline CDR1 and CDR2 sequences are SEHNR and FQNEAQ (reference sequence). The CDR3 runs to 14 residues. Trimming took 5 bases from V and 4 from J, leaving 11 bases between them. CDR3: CASSLFGSTGELFF. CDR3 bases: TGTGCCAGCAGCCTATTCGGGAGCACCGGGGAGCTGTTTTTT. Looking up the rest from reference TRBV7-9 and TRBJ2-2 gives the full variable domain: DTGVSQNPRHKITKRGQNVTFRCDPISEHNRLYWYRQTLGQGPEFLTYFQNEAQLEKSRLLSDRFSAERPKGSFSTLEIQRTEQGDSAMYLCASSLFGSTGELFFGEGSRLTVL.

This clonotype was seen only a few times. The CDR3 loop reads CSAAPLRAGEKLFF. DNA for the CDR3: TGCAGCGCCGCACCCTTGAGGGCCGGTGAAAAACTGTTTTTT. The chain combines TRBV29-1 with TRBJ1-4, with D unresolved. The V gene's germline CDR1 is SQVTM and CDR2 ANQGSEA. V gave up 7 bases and J gave up 7 bases, with 19 bases separating them. The CDR3 has 14 residues.

As DNA, the CDR3 is TGTGCCAGCAGTTACTCGAGTCAGGGCAGCTCGTACTTC. Amino acids: CASSYSSQGSSYF. The chain links TRBV6-5 to TRBJ2-7, with D possibly matching TRBD1 (5 bases). Germline lookup yields CDR1 MNHEY and CDR2 SVGAGI. V lost 0 bases and J lost 12, with 15 bases in between. This CDR3 region has 13 residues.

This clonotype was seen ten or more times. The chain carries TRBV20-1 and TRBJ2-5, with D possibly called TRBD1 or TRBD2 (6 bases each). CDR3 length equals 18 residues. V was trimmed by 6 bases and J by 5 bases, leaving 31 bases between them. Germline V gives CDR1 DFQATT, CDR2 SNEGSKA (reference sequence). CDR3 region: CSAQIGGGGPPAEETQYF. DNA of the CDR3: TGCAGTGCCCAAATAGGGGGAGGCGGGCCCCCGGCCGAGGAGACCCAGTACTTC.

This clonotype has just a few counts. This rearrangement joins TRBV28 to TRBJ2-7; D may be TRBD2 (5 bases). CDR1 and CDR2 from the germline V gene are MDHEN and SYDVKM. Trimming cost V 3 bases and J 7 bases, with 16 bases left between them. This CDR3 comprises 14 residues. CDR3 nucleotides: TGTGCCAGCAGTTTCGTCGGGGTAAGAGGGGAGCAGTACTTC. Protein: CASSFVGVRGEQYF.

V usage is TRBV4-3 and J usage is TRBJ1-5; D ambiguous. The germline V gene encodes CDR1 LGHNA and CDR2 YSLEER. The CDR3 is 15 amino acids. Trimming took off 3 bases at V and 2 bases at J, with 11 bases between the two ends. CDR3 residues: CASSQEWGGNQPQHF. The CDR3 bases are TGCGCCAGCAGCCAGGAGTGGGGAGGCAATCAGCCCCAGCATTTT.

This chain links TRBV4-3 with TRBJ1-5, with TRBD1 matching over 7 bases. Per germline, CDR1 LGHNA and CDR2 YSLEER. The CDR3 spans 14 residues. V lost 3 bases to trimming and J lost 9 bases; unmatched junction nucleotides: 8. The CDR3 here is CASSQRDSGRPQHF. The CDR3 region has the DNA TGCGCCAGCAGCCAGAGGGACAGTGGGCGGCCCCAGCATTTT.

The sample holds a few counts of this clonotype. This CDR3 is CATTLDRGEMGKLFF. The CDR3 DNA reads TGTGCCACCACTCTGGACAGGGGTGAAATGGGAAAACTGTTTTTT. The V gene is TRBV15, the J gene TRBJ1-4; the match to TRBD1 covers 9 bases. Germline loops: CDR1 LNHNV, CDR2 YYDKDF (reference sequence). The V gene end was trimmed by 7 bases and the J gene end by 10 bases; junction bases not matched to a gene: 13. The CDR3 is made up of 15 amino acids.

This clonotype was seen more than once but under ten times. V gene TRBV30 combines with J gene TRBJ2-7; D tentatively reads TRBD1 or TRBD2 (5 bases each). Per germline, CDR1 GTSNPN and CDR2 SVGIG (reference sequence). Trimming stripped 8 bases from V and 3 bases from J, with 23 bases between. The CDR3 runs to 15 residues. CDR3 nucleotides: TGTGCCCTCCGGGACGACCCGAACGGCCTCTACGAGCAGTACTTC. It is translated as CALRDDPNGLYEQYF.

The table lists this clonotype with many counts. CDR3 coding DNA: TGTGCCAGTCGATACGGGGCGGGAGGCACAGATACGCAGTATTTT. As protein: CASRYGAGGTDTQYF. The chain links TRBV19 to TRBJ2-3; 7 bases map to TRBD2. This CDR3 spans 15 amino acids. The junction had 9 bases not matched to a gene; V was cut back by 8 bases and J by 1 base. The germline CDR1 and CDR2 sequences are LNHDA and SQIVND (reference sequence).

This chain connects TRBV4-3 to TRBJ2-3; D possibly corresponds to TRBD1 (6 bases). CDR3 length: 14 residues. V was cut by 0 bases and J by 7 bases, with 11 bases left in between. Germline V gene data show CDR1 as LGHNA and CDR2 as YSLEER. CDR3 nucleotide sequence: TGCGCCAGCAGCCAAGACCGTAGGGGGAATACGCAGTATTTT. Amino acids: CASSQDRRGNTQYF.

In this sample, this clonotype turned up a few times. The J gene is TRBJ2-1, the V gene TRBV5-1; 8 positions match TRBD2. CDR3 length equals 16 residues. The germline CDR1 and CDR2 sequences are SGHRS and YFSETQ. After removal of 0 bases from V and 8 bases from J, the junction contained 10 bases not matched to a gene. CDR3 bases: TGCGCCAGCAGCTTGGCTTCTAGCGGGTCCTCGGATGAGCAGTTCTTC. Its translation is CASSLASSGSSDEQFF.

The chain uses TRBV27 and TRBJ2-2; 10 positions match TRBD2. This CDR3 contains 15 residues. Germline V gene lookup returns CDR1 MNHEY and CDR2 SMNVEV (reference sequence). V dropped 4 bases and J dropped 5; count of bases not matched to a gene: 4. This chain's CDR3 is CASSSFSGGTGELFF. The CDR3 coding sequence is TGTGCCAGCAGTTCGTTTAGCGGGGGGACCGGGGAGCTGTTTTTT.

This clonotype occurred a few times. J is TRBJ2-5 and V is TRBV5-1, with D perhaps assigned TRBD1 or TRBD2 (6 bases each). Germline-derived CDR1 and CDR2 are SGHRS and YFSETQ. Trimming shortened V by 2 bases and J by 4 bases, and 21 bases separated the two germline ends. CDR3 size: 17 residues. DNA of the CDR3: TGCGCCAGCAGCTTCTTCTGGGGGGAACAGGGAGGAGAGACCCAGTACTTC. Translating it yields CASSFFWGEQGGETQYF.

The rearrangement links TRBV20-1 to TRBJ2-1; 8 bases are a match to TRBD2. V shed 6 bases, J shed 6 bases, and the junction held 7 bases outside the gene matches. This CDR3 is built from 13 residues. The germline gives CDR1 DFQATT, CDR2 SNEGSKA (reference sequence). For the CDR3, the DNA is TGCAGTGCCTTCTCCGGGGGGGCCAATGAGCAGTTCTTC. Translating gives CSAFSGGANEQFF.

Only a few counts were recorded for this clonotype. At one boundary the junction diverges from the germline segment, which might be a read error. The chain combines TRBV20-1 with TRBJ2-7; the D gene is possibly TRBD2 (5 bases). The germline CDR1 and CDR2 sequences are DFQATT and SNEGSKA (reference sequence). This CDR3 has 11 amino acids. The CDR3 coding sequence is TGCAGTGCTAGGGGCGGGTACGCGCAGTACTTC. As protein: CSARGGYAQYF.

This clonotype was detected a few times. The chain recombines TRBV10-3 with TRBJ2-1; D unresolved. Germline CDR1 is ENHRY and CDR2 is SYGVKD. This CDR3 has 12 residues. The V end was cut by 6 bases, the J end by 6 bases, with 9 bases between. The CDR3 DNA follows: TGTGCCATCAGAGACCCCCTCAATGAGCAGTTCTTC. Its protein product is CAIRDPLNEQFF.

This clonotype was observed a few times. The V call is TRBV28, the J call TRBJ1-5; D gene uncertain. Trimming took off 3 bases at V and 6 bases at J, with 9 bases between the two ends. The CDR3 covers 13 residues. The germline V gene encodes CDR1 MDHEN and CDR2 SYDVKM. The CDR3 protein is CASSLGIRQPQHF. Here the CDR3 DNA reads TGTGCCAGCAGTTTGGGAATACGTCAGCCCCAGCATTTT.

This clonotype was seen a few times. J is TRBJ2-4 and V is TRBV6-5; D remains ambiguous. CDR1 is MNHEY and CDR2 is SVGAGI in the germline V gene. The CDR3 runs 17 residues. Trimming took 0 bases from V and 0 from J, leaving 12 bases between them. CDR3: CASSYSAASLAKNIQYF. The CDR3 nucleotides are TGTGCCAGCAGTTACTCAGCAGCGAGTTTAGCCAAAAACATTCAGTACTTC.

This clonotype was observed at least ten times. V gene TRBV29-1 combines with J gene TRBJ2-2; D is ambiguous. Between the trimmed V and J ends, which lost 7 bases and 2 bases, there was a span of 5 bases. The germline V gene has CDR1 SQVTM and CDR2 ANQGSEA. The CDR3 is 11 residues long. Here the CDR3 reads CSARNTGELFF. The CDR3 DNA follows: TGCAGCGCCCGAAACACCGGGGAGCTGTTTTTT.

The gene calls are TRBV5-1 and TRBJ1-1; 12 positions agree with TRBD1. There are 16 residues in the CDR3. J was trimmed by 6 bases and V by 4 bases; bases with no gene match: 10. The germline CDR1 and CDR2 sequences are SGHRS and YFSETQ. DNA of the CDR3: TGCGCCAGCAGCGCGGGACAGGGGGCCCGGGGGTCTGAAGCTTTCTTT. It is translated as CASSAGQGARGSEAFF.

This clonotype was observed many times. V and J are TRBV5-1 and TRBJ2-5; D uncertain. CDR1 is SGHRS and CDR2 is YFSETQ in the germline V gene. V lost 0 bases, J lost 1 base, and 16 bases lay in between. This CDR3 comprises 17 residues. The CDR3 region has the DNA TGCGCCAGCAGCTTGGCCGTGGTTGTCGGCGGCCAAGAGACCCAGTACTTC. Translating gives CASSLAVVVGGQETQYF. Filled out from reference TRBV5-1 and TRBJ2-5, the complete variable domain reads KAGVTQTPRYLIKTRGQQVTLSCSPISGHRSVSWYQQTPGQGLQFLFEYFSETQRNKGNFPGRFSGRQFSNSRSEMNVSTLELGDSALYLCASSLAVVVGGQETQYFGPGTRLLVL.

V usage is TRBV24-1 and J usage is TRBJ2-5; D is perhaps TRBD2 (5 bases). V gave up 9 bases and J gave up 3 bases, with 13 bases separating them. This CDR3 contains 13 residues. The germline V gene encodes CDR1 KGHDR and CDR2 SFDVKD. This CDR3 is CATRTSGEETQYF. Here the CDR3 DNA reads TGTGCCACCCGCACTAGTGGTGAAGAGACCCAGTACTTC.